Listed below are T cell receptor beta chains from one sample, sequenced in a study of beta chain features in type 1 diabetes. Assay: immunoSEQ multiplex PCR; the TCRdb copy retains only in-frame clones and omits some. This sample has under 400,000 clones, with about 15% found just once. Sample: central memory CD4+ T cells from blood. The receptor source for this set is a young man in good health. CDR3s include the opening cysteine and the closing phenylalanine or tryptophan. The D gene is left open where the match is weak. Only some rows state a clone size, as once, few, many or a class for expanded clones.

abundance,j_gene,d_gene,v_gene,CDR3nt,CDR3aa
few,TRBJ2-1,TRBD2,TRBV15,TGTGCCACCAGCAGAAGTCCGACCGGGACTAGTTCGAGTGAGCAGTTCTTC,CATSRSPTGTSSSEQFF
few,TRBJ2-7,-,TRBV6-9,TGTGCCAGCATTTATCGCGAGCAGTACTTC,CASIYREQYF
few,TRBJ1-1,-,TRBV19,TGTGCCAGTAATCAGGGTTTTTACACTGAAGCTTTCTTT,CASNQGFYTEAFF
-,TRBJ2-1,TRBD2,TRBV5-6,TGTGCCAGCAGCTTGGGACTAGCGGGCATCGTCGGTGAGCAGTTCTTC,CASSLGLAGIVGEQFF
few,TRBJ2-5,TRBD1,TRBV7-2,TGTGCCAGCAGCGCCTCGTTGACAGGGTTGGAGACCCAGTACTTC,CASSASLTGLETQYF
-,TRBJ2-3,TRBD2,TRBV7-3,TGTGCCAGCAGCTCAACAGCTAGCGGGAGTGATACGCAGTATTTT,CASSSTASGSDTQYF
few,TRBJ1-2,TRBD1,TRBV5-6,TGTGCCAGCAGCACTCCGGGACAGGGGGCTTATGGCTACACCTTC,CASSTPGQGAYGYTF
few,TRBJ2-5,-,TRBV7-2,TGTGCCAGCAGCTTAATGGGTCAGGGGGGAAAAGAGACCCAGTACTTC,CASSLMGQGGKETQYF
few,TRBJ2-1,TRBD1,TRBV11-3,TGTGCCAGCAGCTTATTATCCGGGACAGGGTACAATGAGCAGTTCTTC,CASSLLSGTGYNEQFF
-,TRBJ2-5,-,TRBV5-4,TGTGCCAGCAGCTTGTGGGGCAGGTCGGGGGCAGAGACCCAGTACTTC,CASSLWGRSGAETQYF
few,TRBJ2-1,-,TRBV5-1,TGCGCCAGCAGCTTAACAGGGCAGAGAAGCTCCTACAATGAGCAGTTCTTC,CASSLTGQRSSYNEQFF
-,TRBJ1-4,-,TRBV6-6,TGTGCCAGCAGTCTTACCGTGGGGCCTAATGAAAAACTGTTTTTT,CASSLTVGPNEKLFF
-,TRBJ1-2,TRBD1,TRBV19,TGTGCCAGTAGTATGGGACAGTTCTATGGCTACACCTTC,CASSMGQFYGYTF
few,TRBJ2-1,-,TRBV29-1,TGCAGCGAGGGGACCGACAATGAGCAGTTCTTC,CSEGTDNEQFF
few,TRBJ1-2,TRBD1,TRBV19,TGTGCCACCAGGGACAGGGAGGTTAGCTACACCTTC,CATRDREVSYTF